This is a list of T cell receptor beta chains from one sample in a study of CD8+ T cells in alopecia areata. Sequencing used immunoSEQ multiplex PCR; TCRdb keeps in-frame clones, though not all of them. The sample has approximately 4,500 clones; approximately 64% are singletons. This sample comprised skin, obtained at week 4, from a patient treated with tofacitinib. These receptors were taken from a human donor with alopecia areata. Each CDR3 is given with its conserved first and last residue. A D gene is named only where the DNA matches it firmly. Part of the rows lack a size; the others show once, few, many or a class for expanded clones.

CDR3aa: CASSQDGSDSFVGRWYNEQFF
CDR3nt: TGCGCCAGCAGCCAAGACGGATCGGACAGCTTTGTCGGGAGATGGTACAATGAGCAGTTCTTC
v_gene: TRBV4-1
abundance: few
d_gene: .
j_gene: TRBJ2-1

CDR3aa: CAWSVRGLAGYNEQFF
CDR3nt: TGTGCCTGGAGTGTACGGGGACTAGCGGGATACAATGAGCAGTTCTTC
v_gene: TRBV30
abundance: .
d_gene: TRBD2
j_gene: TRBJ2-1

CDR3aa: CASSHGTSGGYEQYF
CDR3nt: TGTGCCAGCAGCCATGGGACTAGCGGGGGCTACGAGCAGTACTTC
v_gene: TRBV7-9
abundance: .
d_gene: TRBD2
j_gene: TRBJ2-7

CDR3aa: CSAGTTANYGYTF
CDR3nt: TGCAGCGCCGGGACAACAGCTAACTATGGCTACACCTTC
v_gene: TRBV29-1
abundance: few
d_gene: .
j_gene: TRBJ1-2

CDR3aa: CSVWTGSTDTQYF
CDR3nt: TGCAGCGTTTGGACAGGCAGCACAGATACGCAGTATTTT
v_gene: TRBV29-1
abundance: .
d_gene: TRBD1
j_gene: TRBJ2-3

CDR3aa: CASSLVTSGRAQYF
CDR3nt: TGTGCCAGCAGCTTAGTTACTAGCGGGAGGGCTCAGTATTTT
v_gene: TRBV11-2
abundance: few
d_gene: TRBD2
j_gene: TRBJ2-3

CDR3aa: CASSQDDRVGNTIYF
CDR3nt: TGCGCCAGCAGCCAAGACGACAGGGTAGGAAACACCATATATTTT
v_gene: TRBV4-1
abundance: .
d_gene: TRBD1
j_gene: TRBJ1-3

CDR3aa: CSVVGGAVAKNIQYF
CDR3nt: TGCAGCGTTGTAGGGGGGGCTGTAGCCAAAAACATTCAGTACTTC
v_gene: TRBV29-1
abundance: .
d_gene: .
j_gene: TRBJ2-4

CDR3aa: CASSNVLRTISTGELFF
CDR3nt: TGCGCCAGCAGCAACGTCCTCAGGACGATATCCACCGGGGAGCTGTTTTTT
v_gene: TRBV5-1
abundance: .
d_gene: .
j_gene: TRBJ2-2

CDR3aa: CARSASGRSYNEQFF
CDR3nt: TGTGCCCGCAGCGCTAGCGGGAGGTCCTACAATGAGCAGTTCTTC
v_gene: TRBV9
abundance: .
d_gene: TRBD2
j_gene: TRBJ2-1

CDR3aa: CASTPPNGRLYEQYF
CDR3nt: TGCGCCAGCACCCCTCCCAATGGGAGACTCTACGAGCAGTACTTC
v_gene: TRBV23-1
abundance: .
d_gene: .
j_gene: TRBJ2-7

CDR3aa: CASSSTGPYEKLFF
CDR3nt: TGTGCCAGCAGCTCGACAGGGCCCTACGAAAAACTGTTTTTT
v_gene: TRBV7-9
abundance: .
d_gene: TRBD1
j_gene: TRBJ1-4

CDR3aa: CASSDSRGIETQYF
CDR3nt: TGTGCCAGCAGTGACTCGAGGGGGATAGAGACCCAGTACTTC
v_gene: TRBV6-4
abundance: .
d_gene: .
j_gene: TRBJ2-5

CDR3aa: CASSSDRVYTEAFF
CDR3nt: TGTGCCAGTAGTTCCGACAGGGTGTACACTGAAGCTTTCTTT
v_gene: TRBV19
abundance: .
d_gene: TRBD1
j_gene: TRBJ1-1

CDR3aa: CASSDRGSGMSHEQFF
CDR3nt: TGTGCCAGCAGCGACCGGGGTAGCGGGATGTCCCATGAGCAGTTCTTC
v_gene: TRBV11-3
abundance: .
d_gene: TRBD2
j_gene: TRBJ2-1

CDR3aa: CAWSVRPRTGGHYTF
CDR3nt: TGTGCCTGGAGTGTAAGGCCCCGGACAGGGGGTCACTACACCTTC
v_gene: TRBV30
abundance: .
d_gene: TRBD1
j_gene: TRBJ1-2

CDR3aa: CASKGTGVLSEAFF
CDR3nt: TGTGCCAGCAAGGGGACAGGGGTATTGTCTGAAGCTTTCTTT
v_gene: TRBV6-1
abundance: few
d_gene: TRBD1
j_gene: TRBJ1-1

CDR3aa: CSARRGLAGNNEQFF
CDR3nt: TGCAGCGCCAGAAGGGGACTAGCGGGAAACAATGAGCAGTTCTTC
v_gene: TRBV29-1
abundance: once
d_gene: TRBD2
j_gene: TRBJ2-1

CDR3aa: CADSDRVDWELFF
CDR3nt: TGTGCCGACTCGGACAGGGTCGACTGGGAGCTGTTTTTT
v_gene: TRBV5-8
abundance: .
d_gene: TRBD1
j_gene: TRBJ2-2

CDR3aa: CASSVESDGYNEQFF
CDR3nt: TGTGCCAGCAGCGTAGAGTCCGACGGATACAATGAGCAGTTCTTC
v_gene: TRBV9
abundance: large
d_gene: .
j_gene: TRBJ2-1

CDR3aa: CASSLRGDTQYF
CDR3nt: TGTGCCAGCAGTTTAAGGGGGGATACGCAGTATTTT
v_gene: TRBV27
abundance: .
d_gene: .
j_gene: TRBJ2-3

CDR3aa: CTSSVRGLCTSRANVLTF
CDR3nt: TGCACCAGCAGCGTTAGAGGTTTGTGCACAAGTCGGGCCAACGTCCTGACTTTC
v_gene: TRBV1
abundance: .
d_gene: .
j_gene: TRBJ2-6

CDR3aa: CASSSVGGTNEKLFF
CDR3nt: TGCGCCAGCAGCTCCGTGGGGGGCACTAATGAAAAACTGTTTTTT
v_gene: TRBV5-1
abundance: .
d_gene: .
j_gene: TRBJ1-4

CDR3aa: CASSLRGNTEAFF
CDR3nt: TGTGCCAGCAGCCTTCGGGGGAACACTGAAGCTTTCTTT
v_gene: TRBV4-2
abundance: .
d_gene: .
j_gene: TRBJ1-1

CDR3aa: CASKLTGVNQPQHF
CDR3nt: TGTGCCAGTAAGCTGACAGGGGTAAATCAGCCCCAGCATTTT
v_gene: TRBV19
abundance: once
d_gene: TRBD1
j_gene: TRBJ1-5

CDR3aa: CASSVGGTYNEQFF
CDR3nt: TGTGCCAGCAGCGTGGGGGGGACCTACAATGAGCAGTTCTTC
v_gene: TRBV9
abundance: .
d_gene: TRBD2
j_gene: TRBJ2-1

CDR3aa: CASSYGTVNTEAFF
CDR3nt: TGTGCCAGCAGTTACGGGACGGTGAACACTGAAGCTTTCTTT
v_gene: TRBV6-5
abundance: .
d_gene: .
j_gene: TRBJ1-1

CDR3aa: CASSLLSASPTDTQYF
CDR3nt: TGTGCCAGCAGCTTACTTAGCGCAAGTCCCACAGATACGCAGTATTTT
v_gene: TRBV7-9
abundance: .
d_gene: .
j_gene: TRBJ2-3

CDR3aa: CASSGQRGGSAYEQYF
CDR3nt: TGCGCCAGCAGCGGACAGAGGGGAGGGAGCGCCTACGAGCAGTACTTC
v_gene: TRBV4-1
abundance: .
d_gene: .
j_gene: TRBJ2-7

CDR3aa: CASSGQGTDTQYF
CDR3nt: TGTGCCAGCAGTGGACAGGGCACAGATACGCAGTATTTT
v_gene: TRBV25-1
abundance: .
d_gene: .
j_gene: TRBJ2-3

CDR3aa: CASTGGDTYEQYF
CDR3nt: TGTGCCAGCACCGGGGGTGATACCTACGAGCAGTACTTC
v_gene: TRBV27
abundance: few
d_gene: .
j_gene: TRBJ2-7